This TCR beta chain was captured in a study of T cell repertoires in cytomegalovirus infection. Overall study: The public TCR beta signatures pointed to both CMV infection and matching HLA type. General study results and limits: There were carriers of CMV plus the relevant HLA, and cumulative public TCR beta family frequency identified them. HLA-C-restricted, CMV-specific TCR beta clonotypes were dominant ex vivo.

At least ten counts were recorded for this clonotype. Antigen unknown. TCRdb used MiXCR to reprocess the reads, holding one entry per CDR3 protein. Of over 200,000 distinct CDR3 sequences listed, roughly an eighth are singletons. The source material was PBMCs. The TCR was taken from a human donor in good health (CMV status not recorded). Some clones in this sample may be carry-over from other donors' samples.

The CDR3 sequence is CASRPPEDLLQDTQYF. CDR3 bases: TGTGCCAGCAGACCACCGGAGGACTTACTGCAAGATACGCAGTATTTT. This chain links TRBV12-3 or TRBV12-4 with TRBJ2-3; a weak D match, TRBD2 (5 bases). V lost 6 bases to trimming and J lost 5 bases, with 21 bases between them. The CDR3 runs to 16 residues.